This section outlines one TCR beta chain sequence together with its context. The data stem from a study of blood T cell repertoires in COVID-19. Across the whole study: Donors in the United States, Italy and Spain gave samples during acute or convalescent COVID-19. Sources were T cells, B-cell-depleted T cells, or PBMCs; the material itself was cDNA or gDNA.

V dropped 5 bases and J dropped 0; count of bases not matched to a gene: 6. The CDR3 loop spans 16 amino acids. Germline V gene data show CDR1 as SEHNR and CDR2 as FQNEAQ (reference sequence). Original methodology: Estimation of nucleated cell counts was performed using reference gene primer amplification. Some clones are missing from TCRdb's copy, which holds only in-frame ones; the method was immunoSEQ multiplex PCR. V, J and clone size are those of that table, while D and trimming were read from the DNA. Of 71,000 or so clones in the sample, around 83% were seen once. The source of this sequence is a man in his 70s with acute or convalescent COVID-19. The sequenced material came from peripheral blood. The chain joins TRBV7-9 to TRBJ1-4; TRBD1 matches 7 bases. The CDR3 nucleotides read TGTGCCAGCAGCCTTGGACAGGCGACAACTAATGAAAAACTGTTTTTT. Residues: CASSLGQATTNEKLFF.